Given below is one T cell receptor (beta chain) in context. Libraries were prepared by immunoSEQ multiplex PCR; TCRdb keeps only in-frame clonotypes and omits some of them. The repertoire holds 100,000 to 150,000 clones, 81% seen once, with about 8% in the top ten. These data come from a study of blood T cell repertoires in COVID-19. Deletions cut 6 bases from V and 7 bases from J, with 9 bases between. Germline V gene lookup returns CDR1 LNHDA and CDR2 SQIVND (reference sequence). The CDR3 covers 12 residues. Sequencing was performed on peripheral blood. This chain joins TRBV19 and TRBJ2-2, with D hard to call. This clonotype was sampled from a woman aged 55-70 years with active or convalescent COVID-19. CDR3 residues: CASRPLGGELFF. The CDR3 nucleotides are TGTGCCAGTAGACCCCTAGGCGGGGAGCTGTTTTTT.